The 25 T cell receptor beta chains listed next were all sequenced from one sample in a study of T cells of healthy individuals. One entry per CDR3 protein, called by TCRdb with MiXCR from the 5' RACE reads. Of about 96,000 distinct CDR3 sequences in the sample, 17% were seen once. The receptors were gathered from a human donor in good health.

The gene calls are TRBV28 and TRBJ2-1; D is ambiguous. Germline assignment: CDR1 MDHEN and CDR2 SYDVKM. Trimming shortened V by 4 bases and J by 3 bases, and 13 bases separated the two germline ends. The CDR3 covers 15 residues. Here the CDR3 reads CASSYGGSNYNEQFF. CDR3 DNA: TGTGCCAGCAGTTACGGTGGCAGCAACTACAATGAGCAGTTCTTC.

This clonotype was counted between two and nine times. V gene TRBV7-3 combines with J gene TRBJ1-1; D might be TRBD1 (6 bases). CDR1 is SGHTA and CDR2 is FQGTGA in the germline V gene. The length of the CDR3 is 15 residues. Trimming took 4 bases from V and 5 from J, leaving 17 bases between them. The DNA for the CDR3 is TGTGCCAGCAGCTCCTCGGGGGCTCTGGGGACTGAAGCTTTCTTT. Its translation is CASSSSGALGTEAFF.

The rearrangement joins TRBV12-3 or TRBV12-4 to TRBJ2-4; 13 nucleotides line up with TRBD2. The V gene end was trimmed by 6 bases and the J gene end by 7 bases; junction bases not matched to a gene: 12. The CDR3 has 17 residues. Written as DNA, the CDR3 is TGTGCCAGCAGACATACTAGCGGGAGGGCCTGGGGGAACATTCAGTACTTC. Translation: CASRHTSGRAWGNIQYF.

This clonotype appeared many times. The CDR3 bases are TGTGCCAGCAGTGGACCCGGGACAGAGAAAAACATTCAGTACTTC. Its protein product is CASSGPGTEKNIQYF. V gene TRBV12-3 or TRBV12-4 combines with J gene TRBJ2-4; 7 bases line up with TRBD1. This CDR3 has 15 residues. Trimming cost V 5 bases and J 4 bases; bases outside gene matches: 8.

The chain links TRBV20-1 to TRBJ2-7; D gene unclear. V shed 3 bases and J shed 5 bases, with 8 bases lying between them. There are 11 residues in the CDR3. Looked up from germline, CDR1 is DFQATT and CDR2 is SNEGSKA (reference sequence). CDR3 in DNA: TGCAGTGCTAGTATGCTTGACGAGCAGTACTTC. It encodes CSASMLDEQYF.

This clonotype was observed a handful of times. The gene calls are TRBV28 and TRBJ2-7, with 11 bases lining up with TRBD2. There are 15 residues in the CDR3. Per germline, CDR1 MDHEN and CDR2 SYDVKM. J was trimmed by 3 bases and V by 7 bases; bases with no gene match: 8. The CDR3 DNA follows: TGTGCCAGCACCACCAGCGGGACTAGCGGCTACGAGCAGTACTTC. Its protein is CASTTSGTSGYEQYF.

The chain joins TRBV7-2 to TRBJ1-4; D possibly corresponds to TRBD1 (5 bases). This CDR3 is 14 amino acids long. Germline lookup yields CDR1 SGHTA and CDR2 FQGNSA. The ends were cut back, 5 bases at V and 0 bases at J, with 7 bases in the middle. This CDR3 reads CASSPRATNEKLFF. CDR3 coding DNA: TGTGCCAGCAGCCCCAGGGCAACTAATGAAAAACTGTTTTTT.

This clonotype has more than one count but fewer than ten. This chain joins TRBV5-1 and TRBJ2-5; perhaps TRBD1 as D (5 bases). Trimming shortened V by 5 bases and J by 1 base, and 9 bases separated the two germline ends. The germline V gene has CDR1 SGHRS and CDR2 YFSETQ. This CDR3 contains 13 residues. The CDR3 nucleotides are TGCGCCAGCAGAATGCAGGGCCAAGAGACCCAGTACTTC. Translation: CASRMQGQETQYF.

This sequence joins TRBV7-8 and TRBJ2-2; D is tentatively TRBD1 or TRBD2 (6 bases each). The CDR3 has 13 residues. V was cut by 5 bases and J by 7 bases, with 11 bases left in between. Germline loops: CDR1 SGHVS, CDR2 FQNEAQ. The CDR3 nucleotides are TGTGCCAGCAGCCCGCGGGACATCGGGGAGCTGTTTTTT. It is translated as CASSPRDIGELFF.

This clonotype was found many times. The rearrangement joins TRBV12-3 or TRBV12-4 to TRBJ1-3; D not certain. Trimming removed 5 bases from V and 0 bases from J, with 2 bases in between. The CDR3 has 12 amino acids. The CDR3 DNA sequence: TGTGCCAGCAGTATCTCTGGAAACACCATATATTTT. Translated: CASSISGNTIYF.

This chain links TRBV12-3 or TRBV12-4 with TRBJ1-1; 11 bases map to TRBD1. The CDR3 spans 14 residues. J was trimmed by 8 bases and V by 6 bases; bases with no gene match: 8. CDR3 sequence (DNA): TGTGCCAGCAGCTTGGGACAGGGGGGATCAGAAGCTTTCTTT. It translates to CASSLGQGGSEAFF.

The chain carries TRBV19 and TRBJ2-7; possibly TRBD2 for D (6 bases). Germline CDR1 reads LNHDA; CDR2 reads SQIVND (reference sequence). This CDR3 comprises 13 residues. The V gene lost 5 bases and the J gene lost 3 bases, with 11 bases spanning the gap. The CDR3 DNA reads TGTGCCAGTAGTCCGCGGGGCCTCTACGAGCAGTACTTC. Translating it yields CASSPRGLYEQYF.

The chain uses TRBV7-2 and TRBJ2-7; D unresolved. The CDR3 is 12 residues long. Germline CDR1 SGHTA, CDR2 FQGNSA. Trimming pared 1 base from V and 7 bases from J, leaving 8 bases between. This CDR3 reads CASSLGGREQYF. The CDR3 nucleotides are TGTGCCAGCAGCTTAGGGGGAAGGGAGCAGTACTTC.

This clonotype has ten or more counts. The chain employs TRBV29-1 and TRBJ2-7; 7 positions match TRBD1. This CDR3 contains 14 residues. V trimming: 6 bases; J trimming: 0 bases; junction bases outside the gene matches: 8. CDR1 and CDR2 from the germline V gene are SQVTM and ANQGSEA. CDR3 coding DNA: TGCAGCGTGATGCCGGACAGGAACTCCTACGAGCAGTACTTC. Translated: CSVMPDRNSYEQYF.

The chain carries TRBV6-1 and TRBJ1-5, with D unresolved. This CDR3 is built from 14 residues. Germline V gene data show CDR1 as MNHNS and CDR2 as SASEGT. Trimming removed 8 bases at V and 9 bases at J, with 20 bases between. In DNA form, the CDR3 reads TGTGCCAGCGAATTAGACTACCAGTGGGGGCCCCAGCATTTT. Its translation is CASELDYQWGPQHF.

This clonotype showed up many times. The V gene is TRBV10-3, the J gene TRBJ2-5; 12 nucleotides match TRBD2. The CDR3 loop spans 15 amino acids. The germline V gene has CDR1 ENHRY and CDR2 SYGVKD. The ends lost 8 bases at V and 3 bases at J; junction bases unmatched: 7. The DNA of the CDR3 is TGTGCCATCGCCCGACTAGCGGGGGCCAAAGAGACCCAGTACTTC. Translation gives CAIARLAGAKETQYF.

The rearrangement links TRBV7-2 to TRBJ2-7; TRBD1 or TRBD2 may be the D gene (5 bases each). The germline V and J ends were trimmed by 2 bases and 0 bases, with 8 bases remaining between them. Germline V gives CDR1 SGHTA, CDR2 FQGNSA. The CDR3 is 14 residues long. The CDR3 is CASSLLGTSYEQYF. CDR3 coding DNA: TGTGCCAGCAGCTTACTCGGGACCTCCTACGAGCAGTACTTC. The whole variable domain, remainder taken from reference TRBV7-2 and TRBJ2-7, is GAGVSQSPSNKVTEKGKDVELRCDPISGHTALYWYRQSLGQGLEFLIYFQGNSAPDKSGLPSDRFSAERTGGSVSTLTIQRTQQEDSAVYLCASSLLGTSYEQYFGPGTRLTVT.

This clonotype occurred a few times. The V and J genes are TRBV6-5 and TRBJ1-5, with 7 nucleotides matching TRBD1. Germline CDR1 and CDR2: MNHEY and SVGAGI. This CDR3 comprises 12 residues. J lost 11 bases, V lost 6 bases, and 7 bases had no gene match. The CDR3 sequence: CASSRGSGAQHF. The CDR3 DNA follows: TGTGCCAGCAGCAGGGGGAGCGGGGCCCAGCATTTT.

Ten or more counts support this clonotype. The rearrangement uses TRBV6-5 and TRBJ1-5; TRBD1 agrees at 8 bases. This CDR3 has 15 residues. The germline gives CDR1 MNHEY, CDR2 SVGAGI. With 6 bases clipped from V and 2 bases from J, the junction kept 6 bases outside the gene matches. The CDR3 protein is CASSEPGQGNQPQHF. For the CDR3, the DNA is TGTGCCAGCAGCGAACCGGGACAGGGCAATCAGCCCCAGCATTTT.

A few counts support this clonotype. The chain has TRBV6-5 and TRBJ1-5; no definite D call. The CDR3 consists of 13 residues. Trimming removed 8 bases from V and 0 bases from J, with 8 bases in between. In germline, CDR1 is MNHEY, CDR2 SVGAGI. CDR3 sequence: CASGRLSNQPQHF. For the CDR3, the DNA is TGTGCCAGCGGGAGACTTAGCAATCAGCCCCAGCATTTT.

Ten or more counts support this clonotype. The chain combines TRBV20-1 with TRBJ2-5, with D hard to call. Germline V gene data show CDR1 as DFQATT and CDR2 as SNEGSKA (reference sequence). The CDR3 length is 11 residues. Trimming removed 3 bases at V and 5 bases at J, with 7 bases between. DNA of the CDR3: TGCAGTGCTAGTCTTGGGGAGACCCAGTACTTC. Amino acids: CSASLGETQYF.

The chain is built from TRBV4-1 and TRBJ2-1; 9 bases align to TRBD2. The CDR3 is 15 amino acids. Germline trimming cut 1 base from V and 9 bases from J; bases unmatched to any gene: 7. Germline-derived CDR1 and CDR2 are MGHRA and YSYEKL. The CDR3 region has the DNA TGCGCCAGCAGCCAAGTTATAGCGGGGGCTTTTGAGCAGTTCTTC. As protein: CASSQVIAGAFEQFF.

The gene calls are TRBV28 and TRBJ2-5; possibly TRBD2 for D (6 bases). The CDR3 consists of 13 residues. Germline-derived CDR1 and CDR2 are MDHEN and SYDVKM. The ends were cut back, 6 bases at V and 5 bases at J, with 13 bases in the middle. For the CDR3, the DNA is TGTGCCAGCAGGCGGGACTCCGAGGAGACCCAGTACTTC. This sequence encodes CASRRDSEETQYF.

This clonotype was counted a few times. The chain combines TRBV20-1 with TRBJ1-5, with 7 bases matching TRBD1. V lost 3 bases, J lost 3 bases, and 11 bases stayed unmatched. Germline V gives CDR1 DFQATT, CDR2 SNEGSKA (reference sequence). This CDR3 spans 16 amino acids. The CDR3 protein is CSASPATGSNNQPQHF. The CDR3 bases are TGCAGTGCTAGCCCGGCGACAGGGTCGAACAATCAGCCCCAGCATTTT.

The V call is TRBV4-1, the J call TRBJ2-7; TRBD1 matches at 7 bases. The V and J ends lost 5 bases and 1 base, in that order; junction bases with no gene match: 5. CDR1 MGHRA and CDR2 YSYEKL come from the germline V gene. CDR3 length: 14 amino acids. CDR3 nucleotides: TGCGCCAGCAGCGCCCGGGACAGTTCCTACGAGCAGTACTTC. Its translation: CASSARDSSYEQYF.